This T cell receptor (beta chain) was found in a study of somatic mutations in cytotoxic T cells in rheumatoid arthritis. Study as a whole: The authors flow-sorted some V beta antibody-stained T-cell populations at nearly 100% purity, including V beta1+ cells that they sequenced for TCRB.

This clone was seen a few times. The antigen remains unidentified. From germline, CDR1 is KGHSH and CDR2 LQKENI. The CDR3 runs 15 residues. V was shortened by 3 bases and J by 2 bases, with 13 bases between the two germline ends. Method: immunoSEQ multiplex PCR; TCRdb's copy keeps in-frame clones and lacks some. The data show 9,500 to 15,000 clones, 80% to 85% seen once. Points from the study as a whole: The study found that the largest CD8+ clone exceeded 20% of CD8+ cells in about an eighth of the 65 patients. The study found no significant difference in CD8+ T-cell clonality between rheumatoid arthritis patients and age-matched healthy controls.

This clonotype was sampled from a woman in her fifties or sixties in good health. The V and J genes are TRBV18 and TRBJ2-5, with D perhaps TRBD2 (5 bases). The sequenced sample was CD8+ T cells sorted from blood. DNA of the CDR3: TGTGCCAGCTCACCTGGAGGACGGAGTCAAGAGACCCAGTACTTC. Amino acids: CASSPGGRSQETQYF.